The following is a T cell receptor beta chain sequence with its context. The sample is drawn from a study of blood T cell repertoires in COVID-19. Study as a whole: Donors in the United States, Italy and Spain gave samples during acute or convalescent COVID-19. T cells, B-cell-depleted T cells, or PBMCs provided the cDNA or gDNA that served as material.

TCRdb keeps only in-frame clones here, not all; method: immunoSEQ multiplex PCR. The sample holds roughly 140,000 clones, approximately 80% seen once. The specimen sequenced was peripheral blood. This clonotype was sampled from a man in his sixties or seventies who had recovered from COVID-19.

The CDR3 DNA follows: TGTGCCAGTAGTATTTGGGCAGGGGAGATCGGCGAGCAGTACTTC. Its protein is CASSIWAGEIGEQYF. The V gene is TRBV19, the J gene TRBJ2-7, with D possibly matching TRBD1 (6 bases). This CDR3 is built from 15 residues. Germline V gene data show CDR1 as LNHDA and CDR2 as SQIVND (reference sequence). The V and J ends lost 3 bases and 6 bases respectively, with 18 bases between them.